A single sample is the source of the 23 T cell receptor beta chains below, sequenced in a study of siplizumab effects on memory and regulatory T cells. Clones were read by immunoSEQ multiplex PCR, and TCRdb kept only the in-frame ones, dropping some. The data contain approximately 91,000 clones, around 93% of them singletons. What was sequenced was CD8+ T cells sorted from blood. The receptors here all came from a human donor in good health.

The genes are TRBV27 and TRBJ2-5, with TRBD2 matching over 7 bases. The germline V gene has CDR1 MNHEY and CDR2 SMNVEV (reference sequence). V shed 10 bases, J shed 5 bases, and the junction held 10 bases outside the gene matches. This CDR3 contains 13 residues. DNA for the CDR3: TGTGCCACCGGCTCGGGGGGTCGGGAGACCCAGTACTTC. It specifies CATGSGGRETQYF.

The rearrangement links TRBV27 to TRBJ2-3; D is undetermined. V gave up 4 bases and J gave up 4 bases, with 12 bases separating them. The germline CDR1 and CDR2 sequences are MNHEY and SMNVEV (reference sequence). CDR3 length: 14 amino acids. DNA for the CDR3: TGTGCCAGCAGTTCCCGACCGAGCGCAGATACGCAGTATTTT. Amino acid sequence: CASSSRPSADTQYF.

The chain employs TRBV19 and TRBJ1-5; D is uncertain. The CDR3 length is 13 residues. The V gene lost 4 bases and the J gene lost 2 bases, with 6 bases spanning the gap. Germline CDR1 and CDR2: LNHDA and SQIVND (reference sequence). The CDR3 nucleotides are TGTGCCAGTAGTACCGTCGGCAATCAGCCCCAGCATTTT. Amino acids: CASSTVGNQPQHF. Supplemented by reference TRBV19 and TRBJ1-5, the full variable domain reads DGGITQSPKYLFRKEGQNVTLSCEQNLNHDAMYWYRQDPGQGLRLIYYSQIVNDFQKGDIAEGYSVSREKKESFPLTVTSAQKNPTAFYLCASSTVGNQPQHFGDGTRLSIL.

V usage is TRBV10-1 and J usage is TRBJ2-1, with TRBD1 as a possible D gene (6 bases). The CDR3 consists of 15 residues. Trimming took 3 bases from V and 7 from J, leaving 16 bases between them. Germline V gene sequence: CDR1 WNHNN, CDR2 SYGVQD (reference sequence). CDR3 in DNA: TGCGCCAGCAGTGAAGGGGGACAAGGATGGAATGAGCAGTTCTTC. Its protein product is CASSEGGQGWNEQFF.

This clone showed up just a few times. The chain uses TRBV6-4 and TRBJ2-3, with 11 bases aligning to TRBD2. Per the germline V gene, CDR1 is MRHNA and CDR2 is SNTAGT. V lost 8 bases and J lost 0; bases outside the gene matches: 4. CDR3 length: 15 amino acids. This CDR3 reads CASARTSGSTDTQYF. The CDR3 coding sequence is TGTGCCAGCGCCCGGACTAGCGGGAGCACAGATACGCAGTATTTT.

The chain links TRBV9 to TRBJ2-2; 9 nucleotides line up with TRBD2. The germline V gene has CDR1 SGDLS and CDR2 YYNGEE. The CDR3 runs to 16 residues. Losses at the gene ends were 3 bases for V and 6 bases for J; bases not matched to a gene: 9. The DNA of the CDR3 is TGTGCCAGCAGCGCCCCAGCGGGAGGCTCTGCCGGGGAGCTGTTTTTT. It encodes CASSAPAGGSAGELFF. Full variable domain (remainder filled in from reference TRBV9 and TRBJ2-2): DSGVTQTPKHLITATGQRVTLRCSPRSGDLSVYWYQQSLDQGLQFLIQYYNGEERAKGNILERFSAQQFPDLHSELNLSSLELGDSALYFCASSAPAGGSAGELFFGEGSRLTVL.

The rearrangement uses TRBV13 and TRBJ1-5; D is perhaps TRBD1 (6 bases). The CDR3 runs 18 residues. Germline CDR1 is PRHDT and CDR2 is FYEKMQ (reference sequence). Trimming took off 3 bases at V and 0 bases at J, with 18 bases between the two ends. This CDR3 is CASSFTGGGGYSNQPQHF. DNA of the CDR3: TGTGCCAGCAGCTTCACAGGAGGGGGGGGATATAGCAATCAGCCCCAGCATTTT.

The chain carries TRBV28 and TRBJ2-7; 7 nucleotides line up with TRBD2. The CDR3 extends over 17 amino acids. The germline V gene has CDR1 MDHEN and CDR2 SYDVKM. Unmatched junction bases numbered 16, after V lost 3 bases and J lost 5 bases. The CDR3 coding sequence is TGTGCCAGCAGTTTCCGGGGTGCGGGAGAGATCTACAACGAGCAGTACTTC. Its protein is CASSFRGAGEIYNEQYF.

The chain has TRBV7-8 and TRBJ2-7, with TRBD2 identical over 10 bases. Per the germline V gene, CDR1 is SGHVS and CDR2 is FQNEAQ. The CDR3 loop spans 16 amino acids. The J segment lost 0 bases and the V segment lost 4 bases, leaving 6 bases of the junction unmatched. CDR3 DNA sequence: TGTGCCAGCAGCTCCAAGAGCGGGAGGGCCTCCTACGAGCAGTACTTC. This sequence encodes CASSSKSGRASYEQYF.

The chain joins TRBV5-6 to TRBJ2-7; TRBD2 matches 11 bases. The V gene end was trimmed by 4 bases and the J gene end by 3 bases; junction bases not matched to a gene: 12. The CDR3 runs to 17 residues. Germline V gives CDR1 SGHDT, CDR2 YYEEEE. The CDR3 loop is CASSGQALAGVRYEQYF. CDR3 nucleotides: TGTGCCAGCAGCGGCCAAGCACTAGCGGGAGTACGCTACGAGCAGTACTTC.

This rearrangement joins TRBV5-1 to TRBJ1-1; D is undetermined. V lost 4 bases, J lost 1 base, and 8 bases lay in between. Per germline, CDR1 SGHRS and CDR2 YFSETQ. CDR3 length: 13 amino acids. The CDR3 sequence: CASSVSGNTEAFF. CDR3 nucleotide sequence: TGCGCCAGCAGCGTATCGGGGAACACTGAAGCTTTCTTT.

CDR3 DNA sequence: TGTGCCAGCAGTTCCGTTCGGGGAGCGGGGGAGACCCAGTACTTC. It is translated as CASSSVRGAGETQYF. This chain connects TRBV6-5 to TRBJ2-5; 7 bases are shared with TRBD2. The germline gives CDR1 MNHEY, CDR2 SVGAGI. The trim removed 4 bases at V and 5 bases at J, leaving 10 bases unmatched. The CDR3 loop spans 15 amino acids.

The CDR3 coding sequence is TGCGCCAGCAGCCTAGTGACACCAATGAACACTGAAGCTTTCTTT. Translation: CASSLVTPMNTEAFF. This chain connects TRBV4-1 to TRBJ1-1, with no clear D. V was cut by 4 bases and J by 0 bases, with 12 bases left in between. The CDR3 totals 15 residues. CDR1 and CDR2 (germline): MGHRA, YSYEKL.

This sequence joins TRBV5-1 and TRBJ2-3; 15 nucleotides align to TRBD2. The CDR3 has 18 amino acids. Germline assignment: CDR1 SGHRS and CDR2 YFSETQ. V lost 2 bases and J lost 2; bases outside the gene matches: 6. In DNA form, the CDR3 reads TGCGCCAGCAGCTTTGGACTAGCGGGAGGGCCCCACACAGATACGCAGTATTTT. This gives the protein CASSFGLAGGPHTDTQYF.

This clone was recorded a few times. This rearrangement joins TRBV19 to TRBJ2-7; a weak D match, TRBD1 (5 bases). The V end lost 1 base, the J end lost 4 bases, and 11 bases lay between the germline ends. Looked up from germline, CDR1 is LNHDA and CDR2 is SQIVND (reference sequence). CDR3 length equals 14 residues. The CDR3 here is CASSIGTKGYEQYF. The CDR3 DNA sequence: TGTGCCAGTAGTATAGGGACCAAGGGGTACGAGCAGTACTTC.

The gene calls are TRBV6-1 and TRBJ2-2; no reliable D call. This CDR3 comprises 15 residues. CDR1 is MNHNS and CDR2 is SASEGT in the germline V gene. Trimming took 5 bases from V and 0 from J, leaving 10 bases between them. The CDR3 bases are TGTGCCAGCAGTCTAGAAGTTTCGAACACCGGGGAGCTGTTTTTT. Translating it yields CASSLEVSNTGELFF.

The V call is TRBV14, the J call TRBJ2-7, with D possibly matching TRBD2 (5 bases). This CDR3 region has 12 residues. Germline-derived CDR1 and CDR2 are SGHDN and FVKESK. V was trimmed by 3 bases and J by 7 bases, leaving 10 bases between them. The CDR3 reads CASSHPGYEQYF. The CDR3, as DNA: TGTGCCAGCAGCCACCCGGGGTATGAGCAGTACTTC.

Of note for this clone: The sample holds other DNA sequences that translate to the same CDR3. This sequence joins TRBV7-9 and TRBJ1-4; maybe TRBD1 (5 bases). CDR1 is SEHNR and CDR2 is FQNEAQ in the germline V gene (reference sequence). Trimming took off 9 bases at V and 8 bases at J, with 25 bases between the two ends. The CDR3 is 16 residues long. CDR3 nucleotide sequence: TGTGCCAGTAGAATAGGGACCGCCGTCTTAGGGGAAAAACTGTTTTTT. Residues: CASRIGTAVLGEKLFF. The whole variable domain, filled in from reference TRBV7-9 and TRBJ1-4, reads DTGVSQNPRHKITKRGQNVTFRCDPISEHNRLYWYRQTLGQGPEFLTYFQNEAQLEKSRLLSDRFSAERPKGSFSTLEIQRTEQGDSAMYLCASRIGTAVLGEKLFFGSGTQLSVL.

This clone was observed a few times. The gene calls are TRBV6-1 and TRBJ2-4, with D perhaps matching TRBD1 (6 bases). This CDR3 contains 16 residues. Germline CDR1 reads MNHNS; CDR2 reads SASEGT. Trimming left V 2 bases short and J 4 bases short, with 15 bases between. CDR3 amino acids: CASSENQGTKKNIQYF. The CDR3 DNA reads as TGTGCCAGCAGTGAAAATCAAGGGACAAAAAAAAACATTCAGTACTTC.

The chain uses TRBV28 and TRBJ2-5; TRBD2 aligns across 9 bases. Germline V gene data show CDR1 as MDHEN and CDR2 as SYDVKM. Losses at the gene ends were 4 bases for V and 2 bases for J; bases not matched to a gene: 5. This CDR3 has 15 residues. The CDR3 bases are TGTGCCAGCAGTTCGTCACTAGCGGGTCAAGAGACCCAGTACTTC. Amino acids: CASSSSLAGQETQYF.

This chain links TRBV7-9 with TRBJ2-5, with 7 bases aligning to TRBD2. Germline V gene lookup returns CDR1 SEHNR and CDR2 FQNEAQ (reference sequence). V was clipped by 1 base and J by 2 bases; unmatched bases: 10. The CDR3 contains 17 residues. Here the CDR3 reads CASSLDTDTGRQETQYF. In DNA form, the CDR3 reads TGTGCCAGCAGCTTAGATACGGATACCGGGAGGCAAGAGACCCAGTACTTC.

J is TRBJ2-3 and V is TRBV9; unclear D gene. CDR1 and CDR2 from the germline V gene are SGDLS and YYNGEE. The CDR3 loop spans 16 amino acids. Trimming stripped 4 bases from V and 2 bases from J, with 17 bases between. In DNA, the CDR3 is TGTGCCAGCAGCCCCTGGCCCCAGACCGCCACAGATACGCAGTATTTT. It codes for CASSPWPQTATDTQYF.

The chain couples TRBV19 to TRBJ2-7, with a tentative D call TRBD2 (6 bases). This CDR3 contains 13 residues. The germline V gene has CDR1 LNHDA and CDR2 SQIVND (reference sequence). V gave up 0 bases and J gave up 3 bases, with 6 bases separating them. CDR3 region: CASSIEGGYEQYF. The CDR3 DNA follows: TGTGCCAGTAGTATAGAGGGAGGCTACGAGCAGTACTTC. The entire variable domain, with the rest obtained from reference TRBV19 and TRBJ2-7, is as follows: DGGITQSPKYLFRKEGQNVTLSCEQNLNHDAMYWYRQDPGQGLRLIYYSQIVNDFQKGDIAEGYSVSREKKESFPLTVTSAQKNPTAFYLCASSIEGGYEQYFGPGTRLTVT.